This TCR beta chain stems from a study of blood T cells in healthy people across ages. General study findings and limits: Both higher diversity and more naive CD4+ cells marked long-lived donors when set against aged donors.

For the second PCR, which ran for 7 to 11 cycles, a sample-barcoded 5' primer and a J-beta primer mix were used. Every individual sample yielded 2.5 million or more paired-end reads (each containing CDR3). TCRdb fed the 5' RACE reads into MiXCR, producing one record per CDR3 protein. Of approximately 2,000,000 distinct CDR3 sequences in the sample, approximately 40% were seen once. The CDR3 consists of 14 residues. Germline lookup yields CDR1 LGHNA and CDR2 YNFKEQ. Trimming stripped 2 bases from V and 0 bases from J, with 4 bases between. This clonotype was recorded a few times. The antigen is undetermined.

This sequence joins TRBV4-2 and TRBJ1-4; D uncertain. The sequenced sample was blood. The TCR was taken from a human donor in good health. CDR3 bases: TGTGCCAGCAGCCAACGCACAACTAATGAAAAACTGTTTTTT. Translation gives CASSQRTTNEKLFF.